This TCR beta chain was obtained from a study of T and B cells in COVID-19 patients. Across the study: COVID-19 patients gave peripheral blood either during active infection or after recovery. Active-infection patients were older, median 67 years, than recovered patients, median approximately 36 years. In the active-infection cohort, about 90% of the roughly 20 patients had comorbidities linked to unfavorable COVID-19 outcome.

From blood, about 240-550 ng of genomic DNA served as TRB template. BIOMED2 TRB-A/B primer pools were used in multiplex TRB PCR. TCRdb re-analysed the multiplex PCR reads in MiXCR, keeping a single row per CDR3 protein. The sample has 15,000 to 20,000 distinct CDR3 sequences, 35% to 40% seen once; the top ten hold 16%. Sequencing was performed on blood. This sequence originates from a human donor with active COVID-19.

CDR3 DNA: TGTGCCAGCAGTGTCAGCGTCTCTGGAAACACCATATATTTT. Translating gives CASSVSVSGNTIYF. The gene calls are TRBV6-5 and TRBJ1-3; no clear D. CDR1 is MNHEY, CDR2 SVGAGI, per germline. This CDR3 region has 14 residues. Trimming took off 5 bases at V and 0 bases at J, with 8 bases between the two ends.